Listed below are T cell receptor beta chains from one sample, sequenced in a study of shared clonotypes between healthy human individuals. The repertoire was sequenced with immunoSEQ multiplex PCR; TCRdb's copy has only in-frame clones and lacks some. The sample yields some 2,500,000 clones, approximately 90% seen once. Sample: naive CD4+ T cells from PBMCs. The receptor source for this set is a man between 18 and 35 years old in good health. Some clones in this sample may be carry-over from other donors' samples. Both conserved end residues are part of each CDR3. Fields, in order: CDR3 protein, CDR3 DNA, D gene, V gene, clone size, J gene. The D gene is left open where the match is weak. Expanded clones are given a class, and other clones once, few, many or no size at all.

CASSQDFDSSSGANVLTF | TGCGCCAGCAGCCAAGACTTCGACAGCAGCTCTGGGGCCAACGTCCTGACTTTC | - | TRBV4-1 | - | TRBJ2-6
CSVYVPLRGYTF | TGCAGCGTTTACGTTCCGTTGCGGGGCTACACCTTC | - | TRBV29-1 | - | TRBJ1-2
CASSATGGTEAFF | TGTGCCAGCAGTGCGACAGGGGGCACTGAAGCTTTCTTT | TRBD1 | TRBV6-4 | few | TRBJ1-1
CSVEGASGIYEQYF | TGCAGCGTTGAAGGGGCTAGCGGGATATACGAGCAGTACTTC | TRBD2 | TRBV29-1 | - | TRBJ2-7
CASSRREAGKLFF | TGTGCCAGCAGTCGCCGGGAGGCGGGAAAACTGTTTTTT | - | TRBV27 | - | TRBJ1-4
CASSRDRGHQPQHF | TGTGCCAGTAGTAGGGACAGGGGGCATCAGCCCCAGCATTTT | TRBD1 | TRBV19 | - | TRBJ1-5
CASSHAREFTGELFF | TGTGCCAGCAGCCACGCCCGGGAGTTCACCGGGGAGCTGTTTTTT | - | TRBV6-6 | - | TRBJ2-2
CSARRSDTQYF | TGCAGTGCTAGAAGGAGCGATACGCAGTATTTT | - | TRBV20-1 | - | TRBJ2-3
CASSLNPRGQGAGYTF | TGCGCCAGCAGCTTGAATCCTCGAGGTCAAGGGGCCGGCTACACCTTC | - | TRBV5-1 | - | TRBJ1-2
CASSFGGRAVNEQFF | TGTGCCAGCAGTTTTGGCGGGAGGGCCGTCAATGAGCAGTTCTTC | TRBD2 | TRBV6-5 | once | TRBJ2-1
CASSSGQADTGELFF | TGTGCCAGCAGCTCGGGACAGGCGGACACCGGGGAGCTGTTTTTT | TRBD1 | TRBV5-4 | - | TRBJ2-2
CASSGPGGGYTF | TGTGCCAGCAGCGGTCCCGGGGGTGGCTACACCTTC | - | TRBV9 | - | TRBJ1-2
CAIRAGTANTEAFF | TGTGCCATCAGGGCCGGGACGGCAAACACTGAAGCTTTCTTT | - | TRBV10-3 | - | TRBJ1-1
CASSRDRMNTDTQYF | TGTGCCAGCAGCCGGGACAGGATGAACACAGATACGCAGTATTTT | TRBD1 | TRBV11-2 | - | TRBJ2-3
CASSPVLAGGNEQFF | TGTGCCAGCAGCCCAGTACTAGCGGGAGGCAATGAGCAGTTCTTC | TRBD2 | TRBV4-2 | - | TRBJ2-1
CASSPVGRADTGELFF | TGTGCCAGCAGCCCAGTGGGGAGGGCGGACACCGGGGAGCTGTTTTTT | TRBD2 | TRBV13 | - | TRBJ2-2
CASSFRRNTEAFF | TGTGCCAGCAGTTTTCGTAGGAACACTGAAGCTTTCTTT | - | TRBV28 | few | TRBJ1-1
CASSLLGLAGDTDTQYF | TGTGCCAGCAGTTTATTAGGGCTAGCGGGAGACACAGATACGCAGTATTTT | TRBD2 | TRBV27 | - | TRBJ2-3
CASSVGLAGKYEQYF | TGTGCCAGCAGCGTAGGCCTAGCGGGAAAGTACGAGCAGTACTTC | TRBD2 | TRBV9 | once | TRBJ2-7
CASSPNRGLREQYF | TGTGCCAGTAGTCCCAACAGGGGGCTAAGGGAGCAGTACTTC | TRBD1 | TRBV19 | - | TRBJ2-7
CASSRLAGGLLETQYF | TGTGCCAGCTCCCGACTAGCGGGAGGGTTATTAGAGACCCAGTACTTC | TRBD2 | TRBV5-6 | - | TRBJ2-5
CASSSTVAGVGETQYF | TGTGCCAGCAGTTCCACCGTAGCGGGGGTAGGGGAGACCCAGTACTTC | TRBD2 | TRBV6-5 | - | TRBJ2-5
CSVAPGQAFYEQYF | TGCAGCGTGGCTCCGGGACAGGCCTTCTACGAGCAGTACTTC | TRBD1 | TRBV29-1 | - | TRBJ2-7
CASRGDTEAFF | TGTGCCAGCAGAGGGGACACTGAAGCTTTCTTT | - | TRBV5-5 | once | TRBJ1-1